This passage covers 31 T cell receptor beta chains from one sample sequenced in a study of PD-1 blockade in mismatch repair-deficient tumors. Some clones are missing from TCRdb's copy, which holds only in-frame ones; the method was immunoSEQ multiplex PCR. The sample yields under 150,000 clones, 88% seen once. The specimen was peripheral blood, collected 70 to 72 weeks after starting pembrolizumab. These receptors originate from an adult with mismatch repair-deficient cancer.

V gene TRBV7-6 combines with J gene TRBJ2-3; possible D gene TRBD2, 6 bases. The length of the CDR3 is 15 residues. Germline V CDR1 and CDR2: SGHVS, FNYEAQ. Between the trimmed V and J ends, which lost 5 bases and 0 bases, there was a span of 12 bases. CDR3: CASSARDWSTDTQYF. For the CDR3, the DNA is TGTGCCAGCAGCGCCCGGGACTGGAGCACAGATACGCAGTATTTT.

CDR3 DNA: TGTGCCAGCAGCTTAAGGGGACAGGGGGCCTACAATGAGCAGTTCTTC. It codes for CASSLRGQGAYNEQFF. The rearrangement links TRBV7-9 to TRBJ2-1; TRBD1 matches 11 bases. CDR1 and CDR2 from the germline V gene are SEHNR and FQNEAQ (reference sequence). V lost 2 bases, J lost 2 bases, and 2 bases stayed unmatched. The CDR3 loop spans 16 amino acids.

This sequence joins TRBV27 and TRBJ2-7; D unresolved. CDR3 length: 15 amino acids. V was pared by 6 bases and J by 2 bases, with 17 bases between. CDR1 is MNHEY, CDR2 SMNVEV, per germline (reference sequence). CDR3 DNA sequence: TGTGCCAGCAGCGAAGGCATTCCCCTAGCCTACGAGCAGTACTTC. Protein: CASSEGIPLAYEQYF.

The chain joins TRBV5-6 to TRBJ2-5; a weak D match, TRBD1 (6 bases). V was clipped by 2 bases and J by 2 bases, with 7 bases between them. The CDR3 contains 13 residues. Germline V gene data show CDR1 as SGHDT and CDR2 as YYEEEE. The DNA of the CDR3 is TGTGCCAGCAGCTTCGGACAGCAAGAGACCCAGTACTTC. This sequence encodes CASSFGQQETQYF. The full variable domain, completed using reference TRBV5-6 and TRBJ2-5, is DAGVTQSPTHLIKTRGQQVTLRCSPKSGHDTVSWYQQALGQGPQFIFQYYEEEERQRGNFPDRFSGHQFPNYSSELNVNALLLGDSALYLCASSFGQQETQYFGPGTRLLVL.

The chain is built from TRBV9 and TRBJ2-3, with TRBD2 matching over 7 bases. The CDR3 has 15 residues. The ends lost 3 bases at V and 3 bases at J; junction bases unmatched: 7. Looked up from germline, CDR1 is SGDLS and CDR2 is YYNGEE. CDR3 nucleotides: TGTGCCAGCAGCGCTGAGGGGAGGGATACAGATACGCAGTATTTT. This codes for CASSAEGRDTDTQYF.

This chain joins TRBV6-5 and TRBJ1-4, with TRBD1 identical over 7 bases. The junction had 5 bases not matched to a gene; V was cut back by 5 bases and J by 8 bases. The CDR3 length is 13 residues. The V gene's germline CDR1 is MNHEY and CDR2 SVGAGI. The CDR3 coding sequence is TGTGCCAGCAGTCCGGGGACAGACGAAAAACTGTTTTTT. This encodes CASSPGTDEKLFF.

The rearrangement joins TRBV5-5 to TRBJ2-7; 10 nucleotides line up with TRBD2. With V trimmed by 6 bases and J by 1 base, 7 bases remained unmatched. The CDR3 loop spans 15 amino acids. Germline CDR1 SGHKS, CDR2 YYEKEE (reference sequence). The CDR3 DNA reads as TGTGCCAGCACTAGCGGGAGTATTATTTCCTACGAGCAGTACTTC. Encoded protein: CASTSGSIISYEQYF.

J is TRBJ2-3 and V is TRBV30, with 9 bases fitting TRBD1. The CDR3 extends over 13 amino acids. Looked up from germline, CDR1 is GTSNPN and CDR2 is SVGIG (reference sequence). The J segment lost 1 base and the V segment lost 6 bases, leaving 2 bases of the junction unmatched. The CDR3 region has the DNA TGTGCCTGCTGGACAGGGGGCACAGATACGCAGTATTTT. Translation gives CACWTGGTDTQYF.

V gene TRBV27 combines with J gene TRBJ2-1, with D possibly being TRBD1 or TRBD2 (5 bases each). V dropped 3 bases and J dropped 9 bases, with 12 bases sitting between them. Germline CDR1 and CDR2: MNHEY and SMNVEV (reference sequence). The CDR3 contains 13 residues. CDR3: CASSFVRGSEQFF. CDR3 nucleotides: TGTGCCAGCAGTTTTGTGAGGGGCAGTGAGCAGTTCTTC.

V is TRBV28 and J is TRBJ2-7; D unclear. This CDR3 region has 11 residues. Between the trimmed V and J ends, which lost 8 bases and 3 bases, there was a span of 8 bases. Germline V CDR1 and CDR2: MDHEN, SYDVKM. CDR3 coding DNA: TGTGCCAGCCACAAGAGCTACGAGCAGTACTTC. It codes for CASHKSYEQYF.

CDR3: CASSSYRGIDEQYF. The DNA for the CDR3 is TGTGCCAGCAGCTCCTACAGGGGTATCGACGAGCAGTACTTC. The chain couples TRBV5-8 to TRBJ2-7; 7 bases are a match to TRBD1. Germline V gene sequence: CDR1 SGHTS, CDR2 YDEGEE. This CDR3 is 14 amino acids long. V gave up 3 bases and J gave up 5 bases; unmatched junction bases: 8.

The chain employs TRBV18 and TRBJ2-7; D gene unclear. This CDR3 comprises 14 residues. Germline CDR1 KGHSH, CDR2 LQKENI. Trimming stripped 0 bases from V and 3 bases from J, with 9 bases between. DNA for the CDR3: TGTGCCAGCTCACCACCCGCTCCAAGCTACGAGCAGTACTTC. It encodes CASSPPAPSYEQYF.

This clone was observed a single time. The V call is TRBV6-5, the J call TRBJ2-3; 9 bases match TRBD2. The V and J ends lost 3 bases and 4 bases, in that order; junction bases with no gene match: 8. This CDR3 has 16 residues. Germline V gives CDR1 MNHEY, CDR2 SVGAGI. DNA for the CDR3: TGTGCCAGCAGTTATGCCCGGACTAGCGAATCAGATACGCAGTATTTT. Translated, it gives CASSYARTSESDTQYF.

The chain employs TRBV13 and TRBJ2-1, with D perhaps TRBD2 (5 bases). V dropped 5 bases and J dropped 3 bases, with 14 bases sitting between them. Germline CDR1 and CDR2: PRHDT and FYEKMQ (reference sequence). The CDR3 runs to 15 residues. The CDR3 coding sequence is TGTGCCAGCAGCCCTCCAACCCGGGACTACAATGAGCAGTTCTTC. Protein product: CASSPPTRDYNEQFF.

The chain has TRBV10-3 and TRBJ2-7; a possible D gene is TRBD2 (5 bases). CDR3 length equals 14 residues. V was pared by 4 bases and J by 6 bases, with 16 bases between. The germline gives CDR1 ENHRY, CDR2 SYGVKD. CDR3 coding DNA: TGTGCCATCAGTGGCGATTTTATGCGGGCCGAGCAGTACTTC. Encoded protein: CAISGDFMRAEQYF.

The rearrangement joins TRBV9 to TRBJ2-1; 10 bases map to TRBD1. The trim removed 2 bases at V and 8 bases at J, leaving 22 bases unmatched. This CDR3 spans 20 amino acids. The germline V gene has CDR1 SGDLS and CDR2 YYNGEE. The DNA of the CDR3 is TGTGCCAGCAGCGTTACTACCCTGGCCGGGACAGGGGCCTGGATTTATGAGCAGTTCTTC. Its translation is CASSVTTLAGTGAWIYEQFF.

The J gene is TRBJ2-5, the V gene TRBV6-1; 7 bases agree with TRBD2. V dropped 2 bases and J dropped 5; count of bases not matched to a gene: 11. Germline assignment: CDR1 MNHNS and CDR2 SASEGT. CDR3 length equals 16 residues. The CDR3 nucleotides are TGTGCCAGCAGTGAATTGATGGCTAGCGGTCTGGAGACCCAGTACTTC. Its protein is CASSELMASGLETQYF.

The V call is TRBV18, the J call TRBJ2-3; TRBD1 might be the D (6 bases). The CDR3 runs 15 residues. CDR1 is KGHSH, CDR2 LQKENI, per germline. V dropped 5 bases and J dropped 0 bases, with 12 bases sitting between them. CDR3: CASSFRTASTDTQYF. The CDR3 coding sequence is TGTGCCAGCTCATTTCGGACAGCTAGCACAGATACGCAGTATTTT.

This rearrangement joins TRBV4-1 to TRBJ1-1; D is possibly TRBD1 (5 bases). CDR1 and CDR2 from the germline V gene are MGHRA and YSYEKL. The CDR3 consists of 13 residues. Trimming shortened V by 7 bases and J by 7 bases, and 16 bases separated the two germline ends. Here the CDR3 DNA reads TGCGCCAGCACCTCCCCTGGGGCAGGTGAAGCTTTCTTT. Its translation: CASTSPGAGEAFF.

The chain has TRBV9 and TRBJ2-3, with a weak D call TRBD2 (6 bases). Deletions cut 1 base from V and 2 bases from J, with 11 bases between. The CDR3 runs to 15 residues. Germline V gene lookup returns CDR1 SGDLS and CDR2 YYNGEE. The CDR3 bases are TGTGCCAGCAGCGTATATAGCGGTTACACAGATACGCAGTATTTT. This gives the protein CASSVYSGYTDTQYF.

The chain is built from TRBV6-5 and TRBJ2-1, with D uncertain. Trimming pared 8 bases from V and 12 bases from J, leaving 11 bases between. The CDR3 spans 10 residues. Germline loops: CDR1 MNHEY, CDR2 SVGAGI. The CDR3 spells CASRAKLQFF. CDR3 DNA: TGTGCCAGCCGCGCCAAGTTGCAGTTCTTC.

The chain joins TRBV5-1 to TRBJ2-2, with a weak D call TRBD2 (6 bases). Trimming stripped 2 bases from V and 1 base from J, with 6 bases between. The CDR3 totals 14 residues. The germline CDR1 and CDR2 sequences are SGHRS and YFSETQ. CDR3 DNA sequence: TGCGCCAGCAGCTTCGGGGGGAACACCGGGGAGCTGTTTTTT. Its translation: CASSFGGNTGELFF.

The rearrangement uses TRBV7-2 and TRBJ2-5, with 11 nucleotides matching TRBD2. Per the germline V gene, CDR1 is SGHTA and CDR2 is FQGNSA. This CDR3 is 15 amino acids long. The V segment lost 3 bases and the J segment 2 bases; nucleotides outside the gene matches: 2. Here the CDR3 reads CASSFRTSGQETQYF. CDR3 in DNA: TGTGCCAGCAGCTTTCGGACTAGCGGGCAAGAGACCCAGTACTTC.

CDR3 nucleotide sequence: TGTGCCAGCAGTTCGACAGGGGTGACAGATACGCAGTATTTT. Translated, it gives CASSSTGVTDTQYF. The V and J genes are TRBV28 and TRBJ2-3, with TRBD1 matching over 8 bases. This CDR3 comprises 14 residues. V shed 4 bases and J 3 bases; nucleotides not matched to a gene: 3. Germline V gives CDR1 MDHEN, CDR2 SYDVKM.

The chain combines TRBV13 with TRBJ2-2; 8 positions match TRBD1. Losses at the gene ends were 7 bases for V and 1 base for J; bases not matched to a gene: 5. The germline V gene has CDR1 PRHDT and CDR2 FYEKMQ (reference sequence). The CDR3 extends over 15 amino acids. The CDR3 sequence is CASTRTGLNTGELFF. CDR3 in DNA: TGTGCCAGCACCCGGACAGGGCTGAACACCGGGGAGCTGTTTTTT. The whole variable domain, filled in from reference TRBV13 and TRBJ2-2, reads AAGVIQSPRHLIKEKRETATLKCYPIPRHDTVYWYQQGPGQDPQFLISFYEKMQSDKGSIPDRFSAQQFSDYHSELNMSSLELGDSALYFCASTRTGLNTGELFFGEGSRLTVL.

J is TRBJ2-1 and V is TRBV19; 13 bases fit TRBD2. The CDR3 consists of 17 residues. J lost 2 bases, V lost 10 bases, and 11 bases had no gene match. Germline V CDR1 and CDR2: LNHDA, SQIVND (reference sequence). The CDR3 loop is CATEGLAGPRTYNEQFF. The DNA for the CDR3 is TGTGCCACCGAGGGACTAGCGGGACCCAGAACCTACAATGAGCAGTTCTTC.

This clone showed up just once. The DNA for the CDR3 is TGTGCCAGCAGCCAAGACCCTTTGGCAGACCCCCCGGGGGGCTACACCTTC. Amino acid sequence: CASSQDPLADPPGGYTF. V is TRBV14 and J is TRBJ1-2, with no clear D. CDR1 and CDR2 from the germline V gene are SGHDN and FVKESK. Trimming took 0 bases from V and 8 from J, leaving 22 bases between them. This CDR3 is 17 amino acids long.

A word on this clone: Germline is not matched at one junction end, which may reflect a read error. The V gene is TRBV7-7, the J gene TRBJ2-7; TRBD1 might be the D (6 bases). The length of the CDR3 is 14 residues. CDR1 is SSHAT and CDR2 is FNYEAQ in the germline V gene (reference sequence). The CDR3, as DNA: TGTGCTAGCAGCAGGACAGAATCATCCTACGAGCAGTACTTC. Residues: CASSRTESSYEQYF. Together with reference TRBV7-7 and TRBJ2-7, the CDR3 gives the full variable domain: GAGVSQSPRYKVTKRGQDVTLRCDPISSHATLYWYQQALGQGPEFLTYFNYEAQPDKSGLPSDRFSAERPEGSISTLTIQRTEQRDSAMYRCASSRTESSYEQYFGPGTRLTVT.

V is TRBV9 and J is TRBJ2-3; TRBD2 agrees at 7 bases. From germline, CDR1 is SGDLS and CDR2 YYNGEE. This CDR3 comprises 18 residues. V trimming: 0 bases; J trimming: 5 bases; junction bases outside the gene matches: 15. The CDR3 spells CASSVGRASGTWGDTQYF. The CDR3 coding sequence is TGTGCCAGCAGCGTAGGGAGGGCTAGCGGTACGTGGGGAGATACGCAGTATTTT.

This chain uses TRBV27 with TRBJ2-7; 8 nucleotides align to TRBD1. Trimming removed 5 bases from V and 1 base from J; junction bases left unmatched: 7. Per germline, CDR1 MNHEY and CDR2 SMNVEV (reference sequence). This CDR3 has 15 residues. The CDR3: CASSPRTGLSYEQYF. CDR3 coding DNA: TGTGCCAGCAGTCCCAGGACAGGGCTATCCTACGAGCAGTACTTC.

The rearrangement uses TRBV6-5 and TRBJ2-7; D not resolved. This CDR3 is built from 15 residues. CDR1 is MNHEY and CDR2 is SVGAGI in the germline V gene. V was trimmed by 0 bases and J by 6 bases, leaving 15 bases between them. Here the CDR3 reads CASSYSGGRAPEQYF. For the CDR3, the DNA is TGTGCCAGCAGTTACTCAGGCGGAAGGGCGCCCGAGCAGTACTTC.